The 7 T cell receptor beta chains in this list originate from one sample, sequenced in a study of tumor-infiltrating lymphocytes in primary liver carcinoma. The authors made TCR beta cDNA from roughly 480 ng total RNA with a constant-region primer. Slightly modified ARM-PCR, run as three nested multiplex PCR rounds, produced the TCR beta libraries. Rounds one and two of PCR, each of roughly 10 cycles, were primed with TRBV1-TRBV30 forward primers and a C-beta reverse primer. A single record per CDR3 protein comes from TCRdb applying MiXCR to the multiplex PCR reads. The sample has about 310,000 distinct CDR3 sequences, roughly three fifths seen once. It was unsorted whole blood that yielded blood RNA, and germline DNA was also extracted. The sample was peripheral blood. These receptors were collected from a woman in her 30s with primary liver carcinoma and hepatitis B virus infection.

There are many counts of this clonotype. V and J are TRBV12-3 or TRBV12-4 and TRBJ1-2, with D perhaps TRBD1 (5 bases). This CDR3 is 12 amino acids long. The ends were cut back, 5 bases at V and 4 bases at J, with 8 bases in the middle. CDR3 sequence reads: CASSRDSYGYTF. In DNA form, the CDR3 reads TGTGCCAGCAGTCGAGACAGCTATGGCTACACCTTC.

As to this clonotype: It may be a read error: a sequence one base away is much more abundant. CDR3 protein: CASSQTFDRAYEQYF. The CDR3 nucleotides are TGCGCCAGCAGCCAAACATTTGACAGGGCCTACGAGCAGTACTTC. The chain employs TRBV4-3 and TRBJ2-7; TRBD1 matches 7 bases. The V segment lost 2 bases and the J segment 2 bases; nucleotides outside the gene matches: 6. Germline V gene sequence: CDR1 LGHNA, CDR2 YSLEER. This CDR3 spans 15 amino acids.

With respect to this clonotype: A read error is possible here, since a much larger clone lies one base away. V usage is TRBV6-5 and J usage is TRBJ2-7, with D tentatively TRBD1 (6 bases). The CDR3 totals 12 residues. Germline CDR1 and CDR2: MNHEY and SVGAGI. The CDR3 loop reads CASGTGTYGQYF. Written as DNA, the CDR3 is TGTGCCAGCGGAACAGGGACCTACGGGCAGTACTTC.

This clonotype came up many times. This chain uses TRBV11-3 with TRBJ2-7; 13 nucleotides agree with TRBD2. V lost 0 bases, J lost 4 bases, and 6 bases stayed unmatched. The germline V gene has CDR1 SGHNT and CDR2 YENEEA. The length of the CDR3 is 17 residues. This CDR3 is CASSLDRLAGGVYEQYF. The DNA of the CDR3 is TGTGCCAGCAGCTTAGATCGACTAGCGGGAGGTGTATACGAGCAGTACTTC.

This clonotype showed up many times. The chain has TRBV12-3 or TRBV12-4 and TRBJ2-7; D not resolved. V shed 3 bases and J shed 6 bases, with 6 bases lying between them. CDR3 length: 11 residues. CDR3 nucleotide sequence: TGTGCCAGCAGTTTCGCGCGCGAGCAGTACTTC. Protein: CASSFAREQYF.

This clonotype has a handful of counts. This chain joins TRBV28 and TRBJ2-6; D remains ambiguous. The V gene's germline CDR1 is MDHEN and CDR2 SYDVKM. CDR3 length: 14 residues. V was shortened by 5 bases and J by 0 bases, with 5 bases between the two germline ends. The CDR3 nucleotides read TGTGCCAGCAGTAAACTCTCTGGGGCCAACGTCCTGACTTTC. Translated: CASSKLSGANVLTF.

This clonotype was detected once. The genes are TRBV12-3 or TRBV12-4 and TRBJ2-1, with 8 nucleotides matching TRBD2. J was trimmed by 2 bases and V by 2 bases; bases with no gene match: 8. CDR3 length: 17 amino acids. CDR3 loop: CASSLTGGTYTYNEQFF. CDR3 coding DNA: TGTGCCAGCAGTTTAACGGGGGGGACATATACCTACAATGAGCAGTTCTTC.